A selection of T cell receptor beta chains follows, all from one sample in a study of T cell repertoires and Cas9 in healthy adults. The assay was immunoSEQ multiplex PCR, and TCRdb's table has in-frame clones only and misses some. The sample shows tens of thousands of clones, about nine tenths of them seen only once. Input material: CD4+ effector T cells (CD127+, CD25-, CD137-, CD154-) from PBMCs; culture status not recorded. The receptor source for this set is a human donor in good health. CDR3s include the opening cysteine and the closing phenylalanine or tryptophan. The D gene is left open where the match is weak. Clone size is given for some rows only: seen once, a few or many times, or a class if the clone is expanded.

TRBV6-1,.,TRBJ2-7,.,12,CASSSPQWEQYF,TGTGCCAGCAGTTCCCCACAGTGGGAGCAGTACTTC
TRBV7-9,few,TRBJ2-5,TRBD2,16,CASSFRTSWVEETQYF,TGTGCCAGCAGCTTCCGGACTAGCTGGGTGGAAGAGACCCAGTACTTC
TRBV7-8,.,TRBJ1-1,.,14,CASSLGRVGVEAFF,TGTGCCAGCAGCTTAGGTCGGGTGGGGGTTGAAGCTTTCTTT
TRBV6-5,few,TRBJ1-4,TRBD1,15,CASGPGTGNNEKLFF,TGTGCCAGCGGCCCCGGGACAGGGAATAATGAAAAACTGTTTTTT
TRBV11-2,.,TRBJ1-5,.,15,CASSLVAGAGQPQHF,TGTGCCAGCAGCTTAGTCGCTGGGGCCGGGCAGCCCCAGCATTTT
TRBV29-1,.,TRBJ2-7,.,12,CSVQTDSYEQYF,TGCAGCGTTCAGACAGACTCCTACGAGCAGTACTTC
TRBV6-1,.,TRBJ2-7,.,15,CASDGGGALPYEQYF,TGTGCCAGCGATGGGGGCGGGGCACTACCCTACGAGCAGTACTTC
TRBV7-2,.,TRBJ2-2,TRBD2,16,CASSLGSGGCSGELFF,TGTGCCAGCAGCTTAGGTAGCGGGGGGTGCTCCGGGGAGCTGTTTTTT
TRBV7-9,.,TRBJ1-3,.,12,CASSQSGNTIYF,TGTGCCAGCAGTCAATCGGGAAACACCATATATTTT
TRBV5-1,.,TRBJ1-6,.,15,CASSVDSLEGSPLHF,TGCGCCAGCAGCGTAGACAGTCTCGAGGGTTCACCCCTCCACTTT
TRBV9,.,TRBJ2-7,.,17,CASSVAPSRQDGNEQYF,TGTGCCAGCAGCGTAGCCCCCTCCAGACAGGACGGGAACGAGCAGTACTTC
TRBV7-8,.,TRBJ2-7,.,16,CASSLARPGRGYEQYF,TGTGCCAGCAGCTTAGCACGACCCGGACGGGGCTACGAGCAGTACTTC
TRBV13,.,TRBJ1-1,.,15,CASSSPSRGEFDAFF,TGTGCCAGCAGCTCCCCTTCCAGGGGTGAGTTTGATGCTTTCTTT
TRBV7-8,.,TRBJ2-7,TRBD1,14,CASSGGQELSEQYF,TGTGCCAGCAGCGGCGGACAGGAGCTCTCCGAGCAGTACTTC
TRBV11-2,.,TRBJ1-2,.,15,CASSLGRLENYGYTF,TGTGCCAGCAGCTTAGGCAGACTTGAAAACTATGGCTACACCTTC
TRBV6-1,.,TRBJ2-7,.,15,CASSGYRSRTYEQYF,TGTGCCAGCAGTGGCTACAGGTCTCGTACCTACGAGCAGTACTTC
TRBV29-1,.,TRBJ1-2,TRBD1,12,CSTGQGAWGYTF,TGCAGCACCGGACAGGGGGCGTGGGGCTACACCTTC
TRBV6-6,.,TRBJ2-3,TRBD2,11,CASSLAGMQYF,TGTGCCAGCAGCTTAGCGGGGATGCAGTATTTT
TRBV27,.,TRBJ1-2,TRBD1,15,CASSSQTGTGEGYTF,TGTGCCAGCAGTTCTCAAACCGGGACAGGGGAGGGGTACACCTTC
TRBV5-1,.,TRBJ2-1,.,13,CASSLVGGNEQFF,TGCGCCAGCAGCTTGGTAGGGGGGAATGAGCAGTTCTTC
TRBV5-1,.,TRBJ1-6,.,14,CASSPVIGNSPLHF,TGCGCCAGCAGCCCCGTCATCGGAAATTCACCCCTCCACTTT
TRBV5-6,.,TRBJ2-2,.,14,CASSLSPSTGELFF,TGTGCCAGCAGCTTGTCACCCTCCACCGGGGAGCTGTTTTTT
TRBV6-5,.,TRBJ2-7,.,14,CASSEDQTSPEQYF,TGTGCCAGCAGCGAAGACCAAACTAGCCCCGAGCAGTACTTC
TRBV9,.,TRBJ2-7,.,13,CASSTRDSSEQYF,TGTGCCAGCAGCACAAGGGATTCGAGCGAGCAGTACTTC
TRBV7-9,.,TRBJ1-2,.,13,CASSPGQFYGYTF,TGTGCCAGCAGCCCCGGACAGTTCTATGGCTACACCTTC
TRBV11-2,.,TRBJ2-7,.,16,CASSLEGGRLTYEQYF,TGTGCCAGCAGCTTAGAAGGAGGCCGACTAACCTACGAGCAGTACTTC
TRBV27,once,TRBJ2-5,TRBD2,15,CASSLWRGGQETQYF,TGTGCCAGCAGTTTATGGCGGGGGGGACAAGAGACCCAGTACTTC